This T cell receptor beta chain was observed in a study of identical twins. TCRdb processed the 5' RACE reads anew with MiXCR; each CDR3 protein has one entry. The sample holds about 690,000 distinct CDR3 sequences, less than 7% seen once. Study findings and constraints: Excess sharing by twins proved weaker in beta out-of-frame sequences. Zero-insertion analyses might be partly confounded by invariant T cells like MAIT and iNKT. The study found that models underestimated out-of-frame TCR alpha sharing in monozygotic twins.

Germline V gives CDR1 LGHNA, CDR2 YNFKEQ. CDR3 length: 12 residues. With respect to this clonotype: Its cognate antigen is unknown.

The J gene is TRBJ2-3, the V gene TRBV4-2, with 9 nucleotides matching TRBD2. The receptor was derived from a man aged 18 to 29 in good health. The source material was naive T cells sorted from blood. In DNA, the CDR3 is TGTGCGACTAGCGGACTCTCAGATACGCAGTATTTT. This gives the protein CATSGLSDTQYF.